Listed below are T cell receptor beta chains from one sample, sequenced in a study of shared clonotypes between healthy human individuals. Assay used: immunoSEQ multiplex PCR; TCRdb lists only in-frame clones, some missing. The repertoire consists of about 1.5 million clones, with 98% occurring once and the leading ten covering roughly 0.4%. The sequenced sample consisted of naive CD4+ T cells sorted from blood. The receptors here all came from a man between 25 and 39 years old in good health. The CDR3 runs from the conserved cysteine through the conserved F or W. Each record gives: J gene, V gene, CDR3 protein.

TRBJ1-5	TRBV6-1	CASSDMGLGNQPQHF
TRBJ2-1	TRBV15	CATSRGGGTSGSNEQFF
TRBJ2-3	TRBV7-8	CASSFPGQGTASTDTQYF
TRBJ2-3	TRBV6-5	CASSPGPAHTDTQYF
TRBJ2-7	TRBV30	CAWGRTGSYEQYF
TRBJ2-7	TRBV20-1	CSASKTGQYF
TRBJ2-2	TRBV5-5	CASFVWAEYGELFF
TRBJ2-3	TRBV19	CASSIGTFTDTQYF
TRBJ1-1	TRBV5-1	CASSLSGTFNTEAFF
TRBJ2-7	TRBV7-9	CASSLTGGSSYEQYF
TRBJ1-5	TRBV5-1	CASSFMSDQPQHF
TRBJ2-2	TRBV6-5	CASSSGFTGELFF
TRBJ2-3	TRBV5-4	CASSDFSVSTDTQYF
TRBJ2-3	TRBV18	CASSPTTDTQYF
TRBJ2-7	TRBV20-1	CSARDTYEQYF
TRBJ2-5	TRBV14	CASSQRSFQETQYF
TRBJ2-1	TRBV4-1	CASSRGARAYNEQFF
TRBJ2-7	TRBV11-2	CASSLHGTQYEQYF
TRBJ2-4	TRBV5-1	CASKREELPPKNIQYF
TRBJ1-1	TRBV5-5	CASSLDYRRNTEAFF
TRBJ1-2	TRBV28	CASSLTALYGYTF
TRBJ2-5	TRBV5-5	CASSLTGGGETQYF
TRBJ2-7	TRBV6-5	CASSYSVLAESYEQYF
TRBJ2-1	TRBV5-4	CASSPLGWQSSYNEQFF
TRBJ2-3	TRBV29-1	CSVGKADTQYF
TRBJ2-1	TRBV5-6	CASSLELAGYEQFF
TRBJ2-7	TRBV4-2	CASSQGPPRDRDSEQYF
TRBJ1-2	TRBV10-3	CAISEGQAF
TRBJ1-5	TRBV6-6	CASNKQGAGSNQPQHF
TRBJ1-4	TRBV7-9	CASALTTGKEKLFF
TRBJ2-3	TRBV5-6	CASSPGLMGPDTQYF
TRBJ2-1	TRBV19	CASSRPNEQFF
TRBJ1-1	TRBV4-3	CASSQDSAIEAFF
TRBJ2-7	TRBV7-6	CASSRDRGVKEQYF
TRBJ2-7	TRBV2	CASEGRSTNYEQYF
TRBJ2-1	TRBV6-5	CASSPTGPSYNEQFF
TRBJ2-3	TRBV27	CASSLVAGGDTQYF
TRBJ2-1	TRBV4-3	CASSRKRGASYNEQFF
TRBJ2-5	TRBV5-4	CASSRRSGLHQETQYF
TRBJ2-2	TRBV10-3	CAISEPGQRNTGELFF
TRBJ2-1	TRBV14	CASSQTGPPRNEQFF
TRBJ2-5	TRBV5-1	CASSLIGTGGEETQYF
TRBJ1-2	TRBV2	CASSVEANYGYTF